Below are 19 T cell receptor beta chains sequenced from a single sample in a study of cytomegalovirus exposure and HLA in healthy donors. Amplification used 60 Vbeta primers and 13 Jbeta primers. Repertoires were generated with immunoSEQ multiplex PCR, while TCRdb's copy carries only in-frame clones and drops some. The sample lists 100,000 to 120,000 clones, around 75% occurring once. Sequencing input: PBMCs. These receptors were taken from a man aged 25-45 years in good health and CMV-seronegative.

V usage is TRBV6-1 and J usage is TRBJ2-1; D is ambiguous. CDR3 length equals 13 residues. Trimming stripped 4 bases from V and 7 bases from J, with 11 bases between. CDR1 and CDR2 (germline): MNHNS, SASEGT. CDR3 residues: CASSARTDNEQFF. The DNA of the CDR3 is TGTGCCAGCAGTGCCCGAACAGATAATGAGCAGTTCTTC.

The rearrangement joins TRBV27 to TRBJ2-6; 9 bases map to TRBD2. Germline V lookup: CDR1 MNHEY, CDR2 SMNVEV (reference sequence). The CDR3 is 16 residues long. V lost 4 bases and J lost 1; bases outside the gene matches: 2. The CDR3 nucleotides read TGTGCCAGCAGTTCTAGCGGGGTATCTGGGGCCAACGTCCTGACTTTC. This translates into CASSSSGVSGANVLTF.

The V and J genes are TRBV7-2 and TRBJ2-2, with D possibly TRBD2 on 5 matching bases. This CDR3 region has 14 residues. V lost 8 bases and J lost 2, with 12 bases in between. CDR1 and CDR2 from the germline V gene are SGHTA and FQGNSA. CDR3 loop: CASLARGNTGELFF. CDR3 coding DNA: TGTGCCAGCCTCGCCCGGGGTAACACCGGGGAGCTGTTTTTT.

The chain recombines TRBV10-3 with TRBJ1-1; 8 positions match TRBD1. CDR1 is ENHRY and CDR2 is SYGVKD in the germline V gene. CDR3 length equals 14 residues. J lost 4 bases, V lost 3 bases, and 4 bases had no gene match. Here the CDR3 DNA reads TGTGCCATCAGTGAATCCGGGACAGGCACTGAAGCTTTCTTT. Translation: CAISESGTGTEAFF.

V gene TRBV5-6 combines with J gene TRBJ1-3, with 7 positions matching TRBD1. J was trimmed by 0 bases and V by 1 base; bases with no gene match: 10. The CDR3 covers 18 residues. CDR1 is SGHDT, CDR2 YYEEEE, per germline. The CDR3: CASSLIGYRGLSGNTIYF. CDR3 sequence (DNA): TGTGCCAGCAGCTTGATAGGGTACAGGGGACTCTCTGGAAACACCATATATTTT.

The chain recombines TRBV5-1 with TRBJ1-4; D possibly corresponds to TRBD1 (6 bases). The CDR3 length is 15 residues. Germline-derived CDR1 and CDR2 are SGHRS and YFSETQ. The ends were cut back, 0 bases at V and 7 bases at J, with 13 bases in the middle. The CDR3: CASSLGDQGSEKLFF. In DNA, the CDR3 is TGCGCCAGCAGCTTGGGAGATCAGGGGAGTGAAAAACTGTTTTTT.

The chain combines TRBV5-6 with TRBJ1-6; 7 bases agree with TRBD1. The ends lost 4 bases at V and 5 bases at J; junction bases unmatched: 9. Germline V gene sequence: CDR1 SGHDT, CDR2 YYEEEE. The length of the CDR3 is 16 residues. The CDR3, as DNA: TGTGCCAGCAGCCAACCGGACAGGCGGGATAATTCACCCCTCCACTTT. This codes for CASSQPDRRDNSPLHF.

The CDR3 sequence is CASSHLVESLEQYF. The CDR3 DNA sequence: TGCGCCAGCAGCCACTTAGTAGAGTCTCTCGAGCAGTACTTC. The rearrangement links TRBV4-1 to TRBJ2-7; no firm D call. The CDR3 has 14 residues. Trimming took off 3 bases at V and 6 bases at J, with 15 bases between the two ends. Germline CDR1 reads MGHRA; CDR2 reads YSYEKL.

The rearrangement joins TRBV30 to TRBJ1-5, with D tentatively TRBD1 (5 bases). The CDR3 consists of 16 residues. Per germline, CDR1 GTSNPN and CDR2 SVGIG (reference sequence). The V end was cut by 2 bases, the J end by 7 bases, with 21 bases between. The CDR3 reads CAWSTTDSLGRQPQHF. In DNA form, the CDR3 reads TGTGCCTGGAGTACGACTGACAGCCTGGGAAGGCAGCCCCAGCATTTT.

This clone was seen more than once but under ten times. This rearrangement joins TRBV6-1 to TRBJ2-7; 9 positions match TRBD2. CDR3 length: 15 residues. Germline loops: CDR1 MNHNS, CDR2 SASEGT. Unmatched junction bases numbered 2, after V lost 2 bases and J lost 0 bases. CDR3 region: CASSEFSGSSYEQYF. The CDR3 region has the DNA TGTGCCAGCAGTGAATTTAGCGGGAGCTCCTACGAGCAGTACTTC.

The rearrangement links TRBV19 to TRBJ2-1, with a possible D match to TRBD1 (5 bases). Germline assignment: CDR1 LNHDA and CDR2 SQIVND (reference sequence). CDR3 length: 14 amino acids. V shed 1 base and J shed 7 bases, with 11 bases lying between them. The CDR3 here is CASSIVQGINEQFF. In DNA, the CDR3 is TGTGCCAGTAGTATAGTTCAGGGCATAAATGAGCAGTTCTTC.

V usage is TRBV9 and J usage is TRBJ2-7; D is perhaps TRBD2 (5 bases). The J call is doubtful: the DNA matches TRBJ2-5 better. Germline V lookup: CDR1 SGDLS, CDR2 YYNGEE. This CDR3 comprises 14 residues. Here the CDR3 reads CASSPPFGEETQYF. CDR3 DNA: TGTGCCAGCAGCCCTCCTTTCGGGGAAGAGACCCAGTACTTC.

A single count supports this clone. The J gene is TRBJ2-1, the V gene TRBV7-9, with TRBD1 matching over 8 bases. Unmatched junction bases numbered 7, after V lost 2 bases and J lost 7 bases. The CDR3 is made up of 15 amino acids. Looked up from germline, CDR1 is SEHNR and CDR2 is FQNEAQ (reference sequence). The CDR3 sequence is CASSLRPGGGNEQFF. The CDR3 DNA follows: TGTGCCAGCAGCTTACGCCCAGGGGGCGGGAATGAGCAGTTCTTC.

In DNA, the CDR3 is TGTGCCAGCAGCCTAGCGGGACAGATAACGGGGGAGACCCAGTACTTC. This translates into CASSLAGQITGETQYF. The rearrangement links TRBV11-2 to TRBJ2-5, with 9 nucleotides matching TRBD2. V lost 5 bases and J lost 5; bases outside the gene matches: 12. Germline V lookup: CDR1 SGHAT, CDR2 FQNNGV. The CDR3 has 16 amino acids. Complete variable domain (other parts from reference TRBV11-2 and TRBJ2-5): EAGVAQSPRYKIIEKRQSVAFWCNPISGHATLYWYQQILGQGPKLLIQFQNNGVVDDSQLPKDRFSAERLKGVDSTLKIQPAKLEDSAVYLCASSLAGQITGETQYFGPGTRLLVL.

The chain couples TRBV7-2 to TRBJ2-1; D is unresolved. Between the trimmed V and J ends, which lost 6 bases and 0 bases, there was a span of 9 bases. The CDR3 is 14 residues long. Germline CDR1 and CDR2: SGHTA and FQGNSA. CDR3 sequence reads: CASRHSTSYNEQFF. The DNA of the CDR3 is TGTGCCAGCAGGCATTCTACCTCCTACAATGAGCAGTTCTTC.

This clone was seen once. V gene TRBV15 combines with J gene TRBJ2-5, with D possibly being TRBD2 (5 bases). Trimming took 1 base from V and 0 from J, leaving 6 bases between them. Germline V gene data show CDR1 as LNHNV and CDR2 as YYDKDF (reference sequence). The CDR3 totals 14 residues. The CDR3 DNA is TGTGCCACCAGCAGAGCGGGGTACCAAGAGACCCAGTACTTC. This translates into CATSRAGYQETQYF.

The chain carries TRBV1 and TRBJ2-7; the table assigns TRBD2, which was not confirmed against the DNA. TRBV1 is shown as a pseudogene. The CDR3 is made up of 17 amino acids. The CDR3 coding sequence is TGCACCAGCAGCCAAGATAAGGGGACTAGCGGGGACTTCGAGCAGTACTTC. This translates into CTSSQDKGTSGDFEQYF.

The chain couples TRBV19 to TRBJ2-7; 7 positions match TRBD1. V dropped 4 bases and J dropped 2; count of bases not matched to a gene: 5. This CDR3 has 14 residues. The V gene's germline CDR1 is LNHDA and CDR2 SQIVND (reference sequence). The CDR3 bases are TGTGCCAGTAGTAGTTCAGGGACAGCCTACGAGCAGTACTTC. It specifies CASSSSGTAYEQYF.

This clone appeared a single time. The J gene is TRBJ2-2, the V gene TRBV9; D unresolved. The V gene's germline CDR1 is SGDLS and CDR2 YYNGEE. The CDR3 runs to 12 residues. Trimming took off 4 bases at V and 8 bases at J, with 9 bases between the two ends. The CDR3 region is CASSLVEGELFF. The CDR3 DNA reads TGTGCCAGCAGCCTCGTGGAGGGGGAGCTGTTTTTT.